Listed below are T cell receptor beta chains from one sample, sequenced in a study of human T cells and chemical hapten exposure. MiXCR, run by TCRdb on the RACE reads, gives a single entry per CDR3 protein. The sample lists under 60,000 distinct CDR3 sequences; 9.5% to 12% were seen once. This specimen consisted of whole blood, obtained in connection with sensitization to the hapten diphenylcyclopropenone (DPC). These receptor sequences come from a woman aged 40 to 50 with alopecia areata. Some clones in this sample may be carry-over from other donors' samples. Both conserved end residues are part of each CDR3. D genes are given only for firm matches. The size entry is marked missing in some rows and otherwise reads once, few, many or a size class.

CDR3 protein	CDR3 DNA	clone size	J gene	D gene	V gene
CASSYAGLAGLSHYEQYF	TGTGCCAGCAGTTACGCGGGGCTAGCGGGACTGTCCCACTACGAGCAGTACTTC	.	TRBJ2-7	TRBD2	TRBV6-5
CASSLWAGEAYNEQFF	TGTGCCAGCAGCTTATGGGCAGGGGAGGCCTACAATGAGCAGTTCTTC	few	TRBJ2-1	.	TRBV7-9
CASSLARGRYNSPLHF	TGTGCCAGCAGTTTAGCGAGGGGGCGTTATAATTCACCCCTCCACTTT	.	TRBJ1-6	TRBD1	TRBV12-3/TRBV12-4
CATRDRETYGYTF	TGTGCCACCCGGGACAGGGAAACCTATGGCTACACCTTC	many	TRBJ1-2	TRBD1	TRBV2
CASSMSQGDYGYTF	TGCGCCAGCAGTATGTCCCAGGGGGACTATGGCTACACCTTC	.	TRBJ1-2	TRBD1	TRBV10-2
CASTLQAGRTNYGYTF	TGTGCCAGTACCCTCCAAGCGGGACGGACTAACTATGGCTACACCTTC	few	TRBJ1-2	.	TRBV19
CSARGYNEQFF	TGCAGTGCTAGGGGCTACAATGAGCAGTTCTTC	few	TRBJ2-1	.	TRBV20-1
CASGQDAGAEAFF	TGTGCTAGTGGCCAAGATGCAGGGGCTGAAGCTTTCTTT	many	TRBJ1-1	.	TRBV12-5
CASSLDRIALTTDTQYF	TGTGCCAGCAGCTTAGATCGAATAGCGCTAACCACAGATACGCAGTATTTT	few	TRBJ2-3	.	TRBV11-2
CASRRGLAGVITAGELFF	TGTGCCAGCAGGAGGGGACTAGCGGGAGTCATAACGGCCGGGGAGCTGTTTTTT	.	TRBJ2-2	TRBD2	TRBV12-3/TRBV12-4
CASLWGYEQYF	TGTGCCAGCCTCTGGGGGTACGAGCAGTACTTC	many	TRBJ2-7	.	TRBV6-1
CASSPPLDFGQETQYF	TGTGCCAGCAGTCCCCCCCTCGACTTTGGCCAAGAGACCCAGTACTTC	.	TRBJ2-5	.	TRBV6-6
CASSLDQRKAFF	TGTGCCAGCAGTTTGGACCAAAGGAAAGCTTTCTTT	many	TRBJ1-1	.	TRBV12-3/TRBV12-4
CATSSSYGLAGVRNEQFF	TGTGCCACCAGCAGTAGCTACGGACTAGCGGGAGTTCGGAATGAGCAGTTCTTC	many	TRBJ2-1	TRBD2	TRBV15
CSSELTEYNEQFF	TGCAGCTCAGAACTTACGGAGTACAATGAGCAGTTCTTC	.	TRBJ2-1	.	TRBV29-1
CASSLDIVKQYF	TGTGCCAGCAGCTTAGATATAGTCAAGCAGTACTTC	.	TRBJ2-7	.	TRBV11-2
CASSTIAGTSGTDTQYF	TGTGCCAGCAGTACAATCGCCGGGACTAGCGGCACAGATACGCAGTATTTT	.	TRBJ2-3	TRBD2	TRBV6-5
CASSLVGGTEAFF	TGTGCCAGCAGCTTAGTGGGGGGCACTGAAGCTTTCTTT	.	TRBJ1-1	.	TRBV11-2
CASSYTRIAEAFF	TGTGCCAGCAGTTATACAAGGATCGCTGAAGCTTTCTTT	many	TRBJ1-1	.	TRBV6-6
CASSLTNF	TGTGCCAGCAGTTTAACCAACTTC	few	TRBJ2-7	.	TRBV28
CASSLDGASNTPPGPNEQFF	TGTGCCAGCTCCCTAGACGGGGCCTCGAACACTCCCCCCGGTCCCAATGAGCAGTTCTTC	.	TRBJ2-1	.	TRBV18
CASSPPAGHSYEQYF	TGCGCCAGCAGCCCCCCTGCGGGGCATTCCTACGAGCAGTACTTC	few	TRBJ2-7	.	TRBV5-1
CASSDPRTFHGQPQHF	TGTGCCAGCAGTGACCCCCGGACGTTCCACGGTCAGCCCCAGCATTTT	many	TRBJ1-5	.	TRBV6-4
CASRGTEAFF	TGTGCCAGCAGGGGGACTGAAGCTTTCTTT	.	TRBJ1-1	.	TRBV25-1
CASTRTSGGTTQETQYF	TGTGCCAGCACCAGGACTAGCGGGGGGACTACTCAAGAGACCCAGTACTTC	many	TRBJ2-5	TRBD2	TRBV6-2/TRBV6-3
CASSQGPGTGGNEQFF	TGTGCCAGCAGCCAAGGCCCTGGGACAGGGGGGAATGAGCAGTTCTTC	many	TRBJ2-1	TRBD1	TRBV14
CASSEGTILLETQYF	TGTGCCAGCAGCGAGGGGACAATCCTTTTGGAGACCCAGTACTTC	many	TRBJ2-5	.	TRBV5-6
CASSLRRDSVGNTEAFF	TGTGCCAGCAGTTTAAGGAGGGATTCCGTTGGGAACACTGAAGCTTTCTTT	few	TRBJ1-1	.	TRBV28
CASSGWDRGLYEQYF	TGTGCCAGCAGTGGATGGGACAGGGGGCTGTACGAGCAGTACTTC	few	TRBJ2-7	TRBD1	TRBV25-1
CSVEVGDGYTF	TGCAGCGTTGAAGTCGGGGATGGCTACACCTTC	.	TRBJ1-2	.	TRBV29-1